Below are 18 T cell receptor beta chains sequenced from a single sample in a study of T-cell memory formation after mild COVID-19. TCRdb re-called the 5' RACE reads through MiXCR, storing one row per CDR3 protein. Seen here are around 150,000 distinct CDR3 sequences, 9.5% to 13% observed once, and the top ten hold approximately 4%. The sample comprised PBMCs or a T cell subset sorted from them (not recorded which). The receptors were gathered from a man younger than 30 who had mild COVID-19 (a few samples of this study predate the infection). Cell type and time point are not known.

This clonotype turned up a few times. J is TRBJ1-3 and V is TRBV6-6; D gene uncertain. The CDR3 is 15 residues long. Germline V gene sequence: CDR1 MNHNY, CDR2 SVGAGI (reference sequence). Deletions cut 2 bases from V and 0 bases from J, with 8 bases between. CDR3 residues: CASSYRGSSGNTIYF. CDR3 sequence (DNA): TGTGCCAGCAGTTACAGAGGAAGCTCTGGAAACACCATATATTTT.

In its sample, this clonotype was seen a few times. The rearrangement links TRBV7-3 to TRBJ2-1; TRBD2 matches at 7 bases. Per germline, CDR1 SGHTA and CDR2 FQGTGA. The V gene end was trimmed by 2 bases and the J gene end by 10 bases; junction bases not matched to a gene: 14. This CDR3 is built from 16 residues. CDR3 sequence reads: CASSLGGGDSQAEQFF. The CDR3 DNA reads as TGTGCCAGCAGCTTAGGGGGGGGTGACTCCCAAGCCGAGCAGTTCTTC.

This clonotype was seen more than once but under ten times. V and J are TRBV4-3 and TRBJ2-3; no clear D. The CDR3 is 14 amino acids. The V gene lost 1 base and the J gene lost 2 bases, with 7 bases spanning the gap. The germline gives CDR1 LGHNA, CDR2 YSLEER. The CDR3 DNA reads as TGCGCCAGCAGCCAAGCCACAGACACAGATACGCAGTATTTT. Translation gives CASSQATDTDTQYF.

This clonotype showed up just a few times. The chain carries TRBV5-1 and TRBJ2-2; a weak D match, TRBD1 (5 bases). CDR3 size: 14 residues. In germline, CDR1 is SGHRS, CDR2 YFSETQ. V gave up 2 bases and J gave up 3 bases, with 8 bases separating them. CDR3 coding DNA: TGCGCCAGCAGCTTCATCAGGGACACCGGGGAGCTGTTTTTT. Its translation is CASSFIRDTGELFF.

This chain links TRBV6-5 with TRBJ1-4; D is perhaps TRBD1 (6 bases). Germline CDR1 MNHEY, CDR2 SVGAGI. Trimming shortened V by 5 bases and J by 0 bases, and 13 bases separated the two germline ends. The CDR3 is made up of 16 amino acids. The CDR3 reads CASSRGGGATNEKLFF. For the CDR3, the DNA is TGTGCCAGCAGTCGAGGGGGGGGCGCAACTAATGAAAAACTGTTTTTT.

This clonotype was detected many times. The chain couples TRBV7-2 to TRBJ2-3, with D possibly TRBD2 on 7 matching bases. This CDR3 comprises 15 residues. The V gene's germline CDR1 is SGHTA and CDR2 FQGNSA. Trimming shortened V by 3 bases and J by 0 bases, and 10 bases separated the two germline ends. The CDR3 DNA follows: TGTGCCAGCAGCTTGCGGGGGCCTAGCACAGATACGCAGTATTTT. Encoded protein: CASSLRGPSTDTQYF.

The J gene is TRBJ2-1, the V gene TRBV24-1; D possibly corresponds to TRBD2 (6 bases). The CDR3 spans 14 residues. CDR1 and CDR2 (germline): KGHDR, SFDVKD. V was pared by 5 bases and J by 2 bases, with 9 bases between. CDR3 in amino acids: CATSAAGTYNEQFF. The CDR3 DNA is TGTGCCACCAGTGCAGCGGGTACCTACAATGAGCAGTTCTTC.

The V call is TRBV5-5, the J call TRBJ2-3, with TRBD1 matching 8 bases. The CDR3 sequence is 17 residues long. Trimming cost V 1 base and J 1 base; bases outside gene matches: 8. Looked up from germline, CDR1 is SGHKS and CDR2 is YYEKEE (reference sequence). This CDR3 reads CASSLKTGARGTDTQYF. CDR3 coding DNA: TGTGCCAGCAGCTTGAAGACAGGGGCCCGGGGCACAGATACGCAGTATTTT.

This rearrangement joins TRBV7-2 to TRBJ1-2; 9 bases are shared with TRBD1. Per the germline V gene, CDR1 is SGHTA and CDR2 is FQGNSA. Trimming took 3 bases from V and 7 from J; bases not matched to a gene: 3. The CDR3 extends over 13 amino acids. As DNA, the CDR3 is TGTGCCAGCAGCTTGGACAGGGGAAGTGGCTACACCTTC. Residues: CASSLDRGSGYTF.

V and J are TRBV7-3 and TRBJ1-1; 7 nucleotides line up with TRBD1. The CDR3 totals 14 residues. From germline, CDR1 is SGHTA and CDR2 FQGTGA. V lost 5 bases and J lost 1; bases outside the gene matches: 4. In DNA, the CDR3 is TGTGCCAGCAGCCCAACAGGGGCGAACACTGAAGCTTTCTTT. Its translation is CASSPTGANTEAFF.

This chain connects TRBV12-3 or TRBV12-4 to TRBJ1-2; the D gene is possibly TRBD1 (5 bases). V was cut by 7 bases and J by 7 bases, with 25 bases left in between. CDR3 length: 16 amino acids. CDR3 loop: CASTPLAGALAGGYTF. In DNA, the CDR3 is TGTGCCAGCACTCCTCTCGCTGGGGCGTTAGCGGGTGGCTACACCTTC.

This clonotype was seen more than once but under ten times. This chain uses TRBV20-1 with TRBJ1-5; D remains unclear. The CDR3 covers 17 residues. Looked up from germline, CDR1 is DFQATT and CDR2 is SNEGSKA (reference sequence). Trimming stripped 3 bases from V and 5 bases from J, with 23 bases between. The CDR3 loop reads CSARPHGAEVHDQPQHF. As DNA, the CDR3 is TGCAGTGCTAGGCCCCACGGAGCAGAAGTGCACGATCAGCCCCAGCATTTT.

This clonotype appeared many times. The rearrangement links TRBV12-3 or TRBV12-4 to TRBJ1-2, with 7 bases aligning to TRBD1. With 4 bases clipped from V and 5 bases from J, the junction kept 1 base outside the gene matches. The CDR3 length is 12 residues. CDR3 protein: CASSWTGYGYTF. Written as DNA, the CDR3 is TGTGCCAGCAGTTGGACAGGATATGGCTACACCTTC.

The chain links TRBV12-3 or TRBV12-4 to TRBJ2-7; D remains unclear. The germline V and J ends were trimmed by 6 bases and 5 bases, with 17 bases remaining between them. The CDR3 covers 14 residues. The CDR3 is CASSDRNSGHEQYF. CDR3 coding DNA: TGTGCCAGCAGCGATAGGAACAGTGGGCACGAGCAGTACTTC.

This clonotype was recorded a few times. V and J are TRBV7-2 and TRBJ2-2, with D perhaps matching TRBD2 (5 bases). The CDR3 sequence is 15 residues long. The V end was cut by 0 bases, the J end by 4 bases, with 9 bases between. Germline V lookup: CDR1 SGHTA, CDR2 FQGNSA. The CDR3 DNA sequence: TGTGCCAGCAGCTTAGCGCGAGGAGGCACCGGGGAGCTGTTTTTT. Its translation: CASSLARGGTGELFF.

This clonotype came up a few times. The rearrangement uses TRBV6-5 and TRBJ1-3; a possible D gene is TRBD1 (6 bases). Germline-derived CDR1 and CDR2 are MNHEY and SVGAGI. This CDR3 spans 15 amino acids. The ends were cut back, 6 bases at V and 4 bases at J, with 16 bases in the middle. The DNA of the CDR3 is TGTGCCAGCAGCCTAGGGGGTCACTTCGGAAACACCATATATTTT. Amino acids: CASSLGGHFGNTIYF.

This clonotype has a handful of counts. The chain is built from TRBV10-3 and TRBJ2-5; 7 bases fit TRBD2. The CDR3 extends over 14 amino acids. Germline loops: CDR1 ENHRY, CDR2 SYGVKD. Unmatched junction bases numbered 3, after V lost 4 bases and J lost 1 base. CDR3 residues: CAISVGGGQETQYF. CDR3 coding DNA: TGTGCCATCAGTGTTGGGGGGGGCCAAGAGACCCAGTACTTC.

This clonotype has just a few counts. In nucleotides, the CDR3 is TGCGCCAGCAGCTGGGCTGGGACAGAAAATCAGCCCCAGCATTTT. It specifies CASSWAGTENQPQHF. This rearrangement joins TRBV5-1 to TRBJ1-5; 7 bases are a match to TRBD1. CDR1 is SGHRS and CDR2 is YFSETQ in the germline V gene. This CDR3 comprises 15 residues. Unmatched junction bases numbered 7, after V lost 3 bases and J lost 4 bases.